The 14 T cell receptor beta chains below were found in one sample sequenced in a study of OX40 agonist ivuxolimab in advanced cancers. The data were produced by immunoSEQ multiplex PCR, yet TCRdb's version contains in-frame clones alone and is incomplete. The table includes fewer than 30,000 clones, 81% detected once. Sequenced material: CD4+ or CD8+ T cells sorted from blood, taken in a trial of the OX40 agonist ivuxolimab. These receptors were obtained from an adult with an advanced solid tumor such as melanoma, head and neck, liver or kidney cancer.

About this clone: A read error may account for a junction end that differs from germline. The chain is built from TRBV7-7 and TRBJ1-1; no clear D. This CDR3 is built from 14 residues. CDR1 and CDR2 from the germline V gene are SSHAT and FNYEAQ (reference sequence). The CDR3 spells CASSPHGVNTEAFF. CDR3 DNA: TGTGCTAGCAGCCCCCACGGGGTGAACACTGAAGCTTTCTTT.

CDR3 protein: CASRRTGAPAAEAFF. In DNA form, the CDR3 reads TGTGCCAGCAGGCGTACCGGGGCACCGGCAGCTGAAGCTTTCTTT. The chain carries TRBV14 and TRBJ1-1, with D possibly matching TRBD1 (5 bases). The CDR3 covers 15 residues. Germline loops: CDR1 SGHDN, CDR2 FVKESK. The germline V and J ends were trimmed by 6 bases and 6 bases, with 20 bases remaining between them.

The CDR3 protein is CASSLGLAGLGETQYF. DNA of the CDR3: TGTGCCAGCAGCTTGGGACTAGCGGGGCTGGGTGAGACCCAGTACTTC. V usage is TRBV9 and J usage is TRBJ2-5; the match to TRBD2 covers 13 bases. With V trimmed by 4 bases and J by 5 bases, 8 bases remained unmatched. The germline gives CDR1 SGDLS, CDR2 YYNGEE. The CDR3 loop spans 16 amino acids.

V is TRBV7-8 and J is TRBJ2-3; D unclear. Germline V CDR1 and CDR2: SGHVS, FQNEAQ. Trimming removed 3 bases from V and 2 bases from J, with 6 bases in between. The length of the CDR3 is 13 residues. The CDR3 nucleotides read TGTGCCAGCAGCTTCCAGGACACAGATACGCAGTATTTT. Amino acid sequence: CASSFQDTDTQYF.

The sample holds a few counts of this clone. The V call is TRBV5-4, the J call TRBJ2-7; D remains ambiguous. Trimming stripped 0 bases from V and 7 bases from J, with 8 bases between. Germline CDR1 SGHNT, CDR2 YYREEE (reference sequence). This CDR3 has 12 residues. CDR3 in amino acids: CASSLGVREQYF. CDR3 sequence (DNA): TGTGCCAGCAGCTTGGGGGTTCGGGAGCAGTACTTC.

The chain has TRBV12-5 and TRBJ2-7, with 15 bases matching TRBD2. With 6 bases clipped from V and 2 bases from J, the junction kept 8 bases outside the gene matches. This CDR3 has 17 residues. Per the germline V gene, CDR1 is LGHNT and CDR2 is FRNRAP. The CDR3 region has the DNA TGTGCTAGTGGACCCGGGACTAGCGGGAGGAAAACCTACGAGCAGTACTTC. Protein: CASGPGTSGRKTYEQYF. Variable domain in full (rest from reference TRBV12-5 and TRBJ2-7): DARVTQTPRHKVTEMGQEVTMRCQPILGHNTVFWYRQTMMQGLELLAYFRNRAPLDDSGMPKDRFSAEMPDATLATLKIQPSEPRDSAVYFCASGPGTSGRKTYEQYFGPGTRLTVT.

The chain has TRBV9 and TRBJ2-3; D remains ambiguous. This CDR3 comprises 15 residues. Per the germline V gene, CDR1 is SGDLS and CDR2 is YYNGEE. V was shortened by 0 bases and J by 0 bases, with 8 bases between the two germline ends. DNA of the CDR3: TGTGCCAGCAGCGTAGAGGGAACTAGCACAGATACGCAGTATTTT. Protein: CASSVEGTSTDTQYF.

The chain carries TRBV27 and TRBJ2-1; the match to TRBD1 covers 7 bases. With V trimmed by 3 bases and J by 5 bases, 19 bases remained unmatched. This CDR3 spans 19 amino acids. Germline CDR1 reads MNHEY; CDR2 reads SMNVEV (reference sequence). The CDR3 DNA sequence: TGTGCCAGCAGTTTCATCACCCCCTATAGGCCCACAGGGGACAATGAGCAGTTCTTC. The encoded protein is CASSFITPYRPTGDNEQFF.

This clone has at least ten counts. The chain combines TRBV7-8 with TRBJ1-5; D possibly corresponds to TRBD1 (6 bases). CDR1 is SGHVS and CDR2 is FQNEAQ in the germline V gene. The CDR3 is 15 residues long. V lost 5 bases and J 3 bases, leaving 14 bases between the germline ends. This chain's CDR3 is CASSRWTAANQPQHF. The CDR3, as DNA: TGTGCCAGCAGCAGGTGGACAGCCGCCAATCAGCCCCAGCATTTT.

CDR3 in amino acids: CASSEVGQGAINEKLFF. As DNA, the CDR3 is TGTGCCAGCAGTGAAGTGGGACAGGGGGCGATTAATGAAAAACTGTTTTTT. V usage is TRBV2 and J usage is TRBJ1-4; 12 positions agree with TRBD1. V was clipped by 1 base and J by 4 bases; unmatched bases: 4. Germline CDR1 SNHLY, CDR2 FYNNEI. The CDR3 runs to 17 residues.

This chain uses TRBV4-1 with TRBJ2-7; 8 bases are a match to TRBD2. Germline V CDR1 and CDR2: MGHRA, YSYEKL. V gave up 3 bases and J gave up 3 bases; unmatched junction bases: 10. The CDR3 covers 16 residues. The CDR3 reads CASSHVAGTSVYEQYF. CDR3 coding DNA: TGCGCCAGCAGCCACGTAGCGGGGACGTCGGTCTACGAGCAGTACTTC.

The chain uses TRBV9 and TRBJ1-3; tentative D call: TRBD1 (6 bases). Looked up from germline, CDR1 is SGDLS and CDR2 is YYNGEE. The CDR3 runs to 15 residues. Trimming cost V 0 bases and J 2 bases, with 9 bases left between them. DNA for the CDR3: TGTGCCAGCAGCGTAGGTGGGGACACTGGAAACACCATATATTTT. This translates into CASSVGGDTGNTIYF.

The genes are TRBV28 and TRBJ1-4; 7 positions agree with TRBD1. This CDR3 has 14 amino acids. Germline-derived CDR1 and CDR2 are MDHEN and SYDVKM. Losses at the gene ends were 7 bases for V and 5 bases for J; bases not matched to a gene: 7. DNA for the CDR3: TGTGCCAGCACCAACACAGGGGAGAATGAAAAACTGTTTTTT. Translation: CASTNTGENEKLFF.

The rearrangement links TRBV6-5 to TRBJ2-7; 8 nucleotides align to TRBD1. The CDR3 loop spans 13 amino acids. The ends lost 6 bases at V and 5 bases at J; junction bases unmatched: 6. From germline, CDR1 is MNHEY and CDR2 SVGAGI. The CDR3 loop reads CASSSQGGDEQYF. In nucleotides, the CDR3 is TGTGCCAGCAGCTCACAGGGGGGCGACGAGCAGTACTTC.